The following is a T cell receptor beta chain sequence with its context. This sample stems from a study of PD-1 and CTLA-4 blockade in melanoma. Generated by immunoSEQ multiplex PCR, the TCRdb table keeps only in-frame clones and is missing some. The data show 25,000 to 35,000 clones, with around 90% seen just once and over 8.5% held by the top ten. V lost 7 bases to trimming and J lost 0 bases, with 5 bases between them. The germline gives CDR1 KGHDR, CDR2 SFDVKD. This CDR3 region has 12 residues. The chain employs TRBV24-1 and TRBJ1-1; D possibly corresponds to TRBD1 (5 bases). This receptor was obtained from a human donor with melanoma. Specimen: CD8+ T cells from peripheral blood, collected from a patient given anti-PD-1 treatment. In DNA form, the CDR3 reads TGTGCCACCAGGGGACTGAACACTGAAGCTTTCTTT. It encodes CATRGLNTEAFF.